This T cell receptor beta chain was captured in a study of T-cell reconstitution after alpha-beta-depleted transplantation in children. Trimming stripped 7 bases from V and 4 bases from J, with 14 bases between. This CDR3 is 14 amino acids long. Germline CDR1 MNHEY, CDR2 SMNVEV (reference sequence). This sample's TCRbeta library carried unique molecular identifier barcodes. TCRdb reprocessed the PCR reads with MiXCR, giving one entry per CDR3 protein. The table has 90,000 to 100,000 distinct CDR3 sequences, 23% seen once. This clonotype was recorded many times. Here the sequenced sample was PBMCs, taken before TCRalphabeta/CD19-depleted stem cell transplant. The chain has TRBV27 and TRBJ2-1; D may be TRBD2 (7 bases). The clonotype was recovered from a boy aged 2-9 years with acute lymphoblastic leukemia, due to receive a stem cell transplant. This chain's CDR3 is CASTPGGLYNEQFF. The CDR3 DNA sequence: TGTGCCAGCACCCCGGGGGGCCTATACAATGAGCAGTTCTTC.